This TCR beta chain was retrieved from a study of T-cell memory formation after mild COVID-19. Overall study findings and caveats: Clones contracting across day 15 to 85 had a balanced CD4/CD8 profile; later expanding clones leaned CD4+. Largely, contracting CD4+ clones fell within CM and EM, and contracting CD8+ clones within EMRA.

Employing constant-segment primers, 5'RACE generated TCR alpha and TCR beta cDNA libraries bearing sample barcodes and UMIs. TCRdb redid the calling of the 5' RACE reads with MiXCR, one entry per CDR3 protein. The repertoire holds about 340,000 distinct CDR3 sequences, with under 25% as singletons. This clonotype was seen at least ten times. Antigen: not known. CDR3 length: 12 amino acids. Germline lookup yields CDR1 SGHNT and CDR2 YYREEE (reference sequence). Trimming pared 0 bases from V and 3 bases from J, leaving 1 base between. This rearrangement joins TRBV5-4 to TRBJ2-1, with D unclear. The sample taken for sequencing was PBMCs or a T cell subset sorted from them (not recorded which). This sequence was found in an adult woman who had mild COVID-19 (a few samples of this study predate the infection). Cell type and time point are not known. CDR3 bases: TGTGCCAGCAGCTTGGTCTACAATGAGCAGTTCTTC. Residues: CASSLVYNEQFF.